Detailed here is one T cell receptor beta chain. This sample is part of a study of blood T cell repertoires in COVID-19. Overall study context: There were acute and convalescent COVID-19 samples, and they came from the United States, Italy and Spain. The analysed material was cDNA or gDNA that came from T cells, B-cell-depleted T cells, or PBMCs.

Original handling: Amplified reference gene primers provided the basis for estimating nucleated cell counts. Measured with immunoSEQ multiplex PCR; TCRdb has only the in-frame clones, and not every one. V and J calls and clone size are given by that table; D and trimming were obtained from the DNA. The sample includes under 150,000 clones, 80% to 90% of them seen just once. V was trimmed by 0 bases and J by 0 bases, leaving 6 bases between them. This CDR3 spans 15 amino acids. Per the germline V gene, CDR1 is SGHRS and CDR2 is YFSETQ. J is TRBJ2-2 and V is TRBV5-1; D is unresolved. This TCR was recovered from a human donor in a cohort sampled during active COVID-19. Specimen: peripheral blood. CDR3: CASSLDRANTGELFF. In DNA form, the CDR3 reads TGCGCCAGCAGCTTGGACAGAGCGAACACCGGGGAGCTGTTTTTT.